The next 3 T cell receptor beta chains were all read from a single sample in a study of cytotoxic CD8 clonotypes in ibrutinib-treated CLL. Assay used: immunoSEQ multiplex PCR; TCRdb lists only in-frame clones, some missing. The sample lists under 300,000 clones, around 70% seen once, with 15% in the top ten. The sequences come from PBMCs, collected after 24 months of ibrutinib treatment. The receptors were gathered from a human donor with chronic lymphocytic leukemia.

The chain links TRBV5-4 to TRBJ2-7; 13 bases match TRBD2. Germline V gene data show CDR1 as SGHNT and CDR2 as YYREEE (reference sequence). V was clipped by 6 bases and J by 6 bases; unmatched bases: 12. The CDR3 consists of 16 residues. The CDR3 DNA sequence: TGTGCCAGCACCCGATATGGACTAGCGGGAGTAGGCGAGCAGTACTTC. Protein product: CASTRYGLAGVGEQYF.

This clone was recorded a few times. CDR3 bases: TGTGCCAGCAGTTCATTAAGCGGGAGGGCCCGGTACAATGAGCAGTTCTTC. Encoded protein: CASSSLSGRARYNEQFF. This sequence joins TRBV27 and TRBJ2-1, with 10 bases lining up with TRBD2. The CDR3 sequence is 17 residues long. Looked up from germline, CDR1 is MNHEY and CDR2 is SMNVEV (reference sequence). The junction had 10 bases not matched to a gene; V was cut back by 4 bases and J by 4 bases.

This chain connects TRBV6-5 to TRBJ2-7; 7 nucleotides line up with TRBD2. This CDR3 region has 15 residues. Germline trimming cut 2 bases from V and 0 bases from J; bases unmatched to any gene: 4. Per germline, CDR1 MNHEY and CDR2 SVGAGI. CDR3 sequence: CASSYAGVDSYEQYF. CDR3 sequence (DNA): TGTGCCAGCAGTTACGCGGGAGTGGACTCCTACGAGCAGTACTTC.